This T cell receptor beta chain appears in the sequencing data of a study of OX40 agonist ivuxolimab in advanced cancers. Study-wide context: Six ivuxolimab dose levels, 0.01 to 10 mg/kg, were given intravenously every 2 weeks. Dose-escalation cases comprised hepatocellular carcinoma, melanoma, renal cell or head and neck cancer.

About this clone: Its antigen remains unidentified.

This table comes from immunoSEQ multiplex PCR, and its TCRdb copy is limited to in-frame clones, with some not included. The sample consists of tens of thousands of clones, more than 70% of them appearing once. Whole-study findings and limits: The study observed clonal expansion of CD4+ and CD8+ blood T cells by week 6 at 0.1 to 3.0 mg/kg.

Germline CDR1 is MGHDK and CDR2 is SYGVNS. Trimming shortened V by 8 bases and J by 4 bases, and 9 bases separated the two germline ends. The CDR3 contains 12 residues. This clonotype was obtained from an adult with an advanced solid tumor such as melanoma, head and neck, liver or kidney cancer. Sequenced material: CD4+ or CD8+ T cells sorted from blood, taken in a trial of the OX40 agonist ivuxolimab. The rearrangement joins TRBV25-1 to TRBJ2-1; D is ambiguous. For the CDR3, the DNA is TGTGCCAGCGGAGCCGGATACAATGAGCAGTTCTTC. Amino acids: CASGAGYNEQFF. The variable domain in full, with the rest retrieved from reference TRBV25-1 and TRBJ2-1, is EADIYQTPRYLVIGTGKKITLECSQTMGHDKMYWYQQDPGMELHLIHYSYGVNSTEKGDLSSESTVSRIRTEHFPLTLESARPSHTSQYLCASGAGYNEQFFGPGTRLTVL.